These T cell receptor beta chains were read from a single sample in a study of post-analysis software for immune sequencing data. TCRdb ran MiXCR on the PCR reads and lists one entry per CDR3 protein. Here the sample spans over 300,000 distinct CDR3 sequences, 30% to 45% being singletons. The sample was blood. These receptors all come from a girl between 10 and 17 years old with multiple sclerosis. Each CDR3 is given with its conserved first and last residue. Each record gives: CDR3 protein, CDR3 DNA, J gene, CDR3 length, D gene, clone size, V gene. D genes are given only for firm matches. Not every row has a clone size; where given, it reads once, few, many or a size class.

CDR3aa: CASSLAVLAGTGEQYF; CDR3nt: TGTGCCAGCAGCTTAGCGGTCCTAGCGGGTACCGGCGAGCAGTACTTC; j_gene: TRBJ2-7; len: 16; d_gene: TRBD2; abundance: .; v_gene: TRBV7-9
CDR3aa: CSASNEASYGYTF; CDR3nt: TGCAGTGCTAGCAATGAGGCAAGCTATGGCTACACCTTC; j_gene: TRBJ1-2; len: 13; d_gene: .; abundance: .; v_gene: TRBV20-1
CDR3aa: CAITRMNTEAFF; CDR3nt: TGTGCCATCACACGGATGAACACTGAAGCTTTCTTT; j_gene: TRBJ1-1; len: 12; d_gene: .; abundance: few; v_gene: TRBV12-3/TRBV12-4
CDR3aa: CASSPWTSGEETQYF; CDR3nt: TGTGCCAGCAGCCCCTGGACTAGCGGGGAAGAGACCCAGTACTTC; j_gene: TRBJ2-5; len: 15; d_gene: TRBD2; abundance: few; v_gene: TRBV7-2
CDR3aa: CASTFSTSYNEQFF; CDR3nt: TGTGCCAGCACCTTCAGTACGTCCTACAATGAGCAGTTCTTC; j_gene: TRBJ2-1; len: 14; d_gene: .; abundance: few; v_gene: TRBV7-2
CDR3aa: CSVEDPQGALGYTF; CDR3nt: TGCAGCGTTGAGGACCCTCAGGGGGCGCTTGGCTACACCTTC; j_gene: TRBJ1-2; len: 14; d_gene: TRBD1; abundance: few; v_gene: TRBV29-1
CDR3aa: CATSDPLRETQYF; CDR3nt: TGTGCCACCAGTGACCCGCTGCGAGAGACCCAGTACTTC; j_gene: TRBJ2-5; len: 13; d_gene: .; abundance: .; v_gene: TRBV24-1
CDR3aa: CASSLSSGVNERFF; CDR3nt: TGTGCCAGCAGCCTGAGTAGCGGGGTTAATGAGCGGTTCTTC; j_gene: TRBJ2-1; len: 14; d_gene: TRBD2; abundance: .; v_gene: TRBV7-2
CDR3aa: CASSFRASDAYGYTF; CDR3nt: TGCGCCAGCAGCTTTCGGGCGTCTGACGCTTATGGCTACACCTTC; j_gene: TRBJ1-2; len: 15; d_gene: .; abundance: .; v_gene: TRBV5-1
CDR3aa: CASSLEGGNIQYF; CDR3nt: TGTGCCAGCAGCTTGGAGGGGGGAAACATTCAGTACTTC; j_gene: TRBJ2-4; len: 13; d_gene: .; abundance: many; v_gene: TRBV5-5
CDR3aa: CASGDRGQPQHF; CDR3nt: TGTGCCAGCGGGGACAGGGGTCAGCCCCAGCATTTT; j_gene: TRBJ1-5; len: 12; d_gene: TRBD1; abundance: .; v_gene: TRBV27
CDR3aa: CSAPDLYGYTF; CDR3nt: TGCAGTGCTCCGGACCTATATGGCTACACCTTC; j_gene: TRBJ1-2; len: 11; d_gene: .; abundance: .; v_gene: TRBV20-1
CDR3aa: CASSLGLAGGGVQETQYF; CDR3nt: TGCGCCAGCAGCCTCGGACTAGCGGGGGGCGGAGTCCAAGAGACCCAGTACTTC; j_gene: TRBJ2-5; len: 18; d_gene: TRBD2; abundance: .; v_gene: TRBV4-1
CDR3aa: CASSPPGGDTRYF; CDR3nt: TGTGCCAGCAGCCCCCCAGGCGGGGATACGCGGTATTTT; j_gene: TRBJ2-3; len: 13; d_gene: .; abundance: .; v_gene: TRBV7-3
CDR3aa: CASSGQRNQPQHF; CDR3nt: TGTGCCAGCAGTGGACAGAGAAATCAGCCCCAGCATTTT; j_gene: TRBJ1-5; len: 13; d_gene: .; abundance: .; v_gene: TRBV7-2
CDR3aa: CASSSGDRGSYEQYF; CDR3nt: TGTGCCAGCAGCTCCGGAGACAGGGGATCCTACGAGCAGTACTTC; j_gene: TRBJ2-7; len: 15; d_gene: TRBD1; abundance: .; v_gene: TRBV28
CDR3aa: CASSLGLLGPYEQYF; CDR3nt: TGTGCCAGCAGTTTGGGCCTCTTAGGACCCTACGAGCAGTACTTC; j_gene: TRBJ2-7; len: 15; d_gene: .; abundance: few; v_gene: TRBV5-8